These 9 T cell receptor beta chains came from one sample sequenced in a study of OX40 agonist ivuxolimab in advanced cancers. Repertoires were generated with immunoSEQ multiplex PCR, while TCRdb's copy carries only in-frame clones and drops some. Of tens of thousands of clones in the sample, around four fifths were seen once. This specimen consisted of CD4+ or CD8+ T cells sorted from blood, obtained in a trial of the OX40 agonist ivuxolimab. These receptors were collected from an adult with an advanced solid tumor such as melanoma, head and neck, liver or kidney cancer.

The chain links TRBV7-3 to TRBJ2-2; no reliable D call. Germline V gene sequence: CDR1 SGHTA, CDR2 FQGTGA. There are 14 residues in the CDR3. With 5 bases removed from V and 1 base from J, the gap between germline ends came to 8 bases. CDR3 loop: CASSLRQNTGELFF. The CDR3 region has the DNA TGTGCCAGCAGCCTACGACAGAACACCGGGGAGCTGTTTTTT.

This chain joins TRBV5-1 and TRBJ2-3; no clear D. The CDR3 totals 14 residues. With 3 bases removed from V and 2 bases from J, the gap between germline ends came to 10 bases. Germline V gives CDR1 SGHRS, CDR2 YFSETQ. CDR3 nucleotides: TGCGCCAGCAGCTCGGTTACCCTCACAGATACGCAGTATTTT. It yields the protein CASSSVTLTDTQYF.

The chain recombines TRBV28 with TRBJ2-7, with 7 bases identical to TRBD2. Trimming took 7 bases from V and 5 from J; bases not matched to a gene: 11. CDR3 size: 14 residues. Germline loops: CDR1 MDHEN, CDR2 SYDVKM. The CDR3 nucleotides read TGTGCCAGCAAACCTGGCGGGAGTTCCCACGAGCAGTACTTC. The encoded protein is CASKPGGSSHEQYF.

This clone showed up just once. V usage is TRBV30 and J usage is TRBJ1-3, with 11 bases fitting TRBD1. This CDR3 has 14 residues. Germline loops: CDR1 GTSNPN, CDR2 SVGIG (reference sequence). J gave up 2 bases and V 8 bases, and 5 bases lay outside the gene matches. The CDR3 nucleotides are TGTGCCCGTACGGACAGGGGGCCTGGAAACACCATATATTTT. Its translation is CARTDRGPGNTIYF.

The chain is built from TRBV5-1 and TRBJ2-1; D is possibly TRBD1 (6 bases). V was pared by 4 bases and J by 4 bases, with 9 bases between. Germline lookup yields CDR1 SGHRS and CDR2 YFSETQ. CDR3 length: 13 amino acids. The CDR3 sequence is CASSQTGYNEQFF. In DNA, the CDR3 is TGCGCCAGCAGCCAGACAGGTTACAATGAGCAGTTCTTC.

This sequence joins TRBV5-6 and TRBJ2-7, with 9 positions matching TRBD1. V lost 4 bases and J lost 0; bases outside the gene matches: 8. CDR3 size: 16 residues. The V gene's germline CDR1 is SGHDT and CDR2 YYEEEE. The CDR3 here is CASSSPGTGSSYEQYF. CDR3 nucleotides: TGTGCCAGCAGCAGCCCCGGGACAGGGAGCTCCTACGAGCAGTACTTC.

This chain joins TRBV6-6 and TRBJ2-2; no reliable D call. The CDR3 covers 15 residues. The germline V and J ends were trimmed by 0 bases and 6 bases, with 11 bases remaining between them. The germline V gene has CDR1 MNHNY and CDR2 SVGAGI (reference sequence). The CDR3 sequence: CASSYSNAESGELFF. Written as DNA, the CDR3 is TGTGCCAGCAGTTACTCGAACGCAGAATCCGGGGAGCTGTTTTTT.

V is TRBV5-1 and J is TRBJ2-2; D is possibly TRBD1 (5 bases). The ends were cut back, 2 bases at V and 1 base at J, with 12 bases in the middle. CDR3 length: 16 amino acids. From germline, CDR1 is SGHRS and CDR2 YFSETQ. The CDR3 region is CASSFFGAGNTGELFF. CDR3 coding DNA: TGCGCCAGCAGCTTCTTTGGGGCCGGGAACACCGGGGAGCTGTTTTTT.

This clone has only a few counts. The chain is built from TRBV28 and TRBJ2-1; D possibly corresponds to TRBD1 (6 bases). The CDR3 loop spans 20 amino acids. Germline loops: CDR1 MDHEN, CDR2 SYDVKM. Trimming removed 7 bases at V and 4 bases at J, with 32 bases between. The CDR3 DNA reads TGTGCCAGCACCCCTGGGGTTTGGGACACGGGCCCCGGGCGGTACAATGAGCAGTTCTTC. Its translation is CASTPGVWDTGPGRYNEQFF.